Each of the 30 T cell receptor beta chains below was sequenced from the same sample in a study of T-cell memory formation after mild COVID-19. TCRdb itself ran the 5' RACE reads through MiXCR, one entry per CDR3 protein. The repertoire consists of about 540,000 distinct CDR3 sequences, with over 20% occurring once and the leading ten covering roughly an eighth. Sequencing was performed on PBMCs or a T cell subset sorted from them (not recorded which). The receptor source for this set is an adult woman who had mild COVID-19 (a few samples of this study predate the infection). Cell type and time point are not known.

V usage is TRBV6-5 and J usage is TRBJ1-5; weak D call: TRBD1 (5 bases). Trimming shortened V by 11 bases and J by 4 bases, and 12 bases separated the two germline ends. Germline loops: CDR1 MNHEY, CDR2 SVGAGI. The CDR3 has 12 amino acids. CDR3 residues: CALGGGNQPQHF. CDR3 nucleotides: TGTGCCCTCGGGGGGGGGAATCAGCCCCAGCATTTT.

This sequence joins TRBV18 and TRBJ2-5; 9 bases match TRBD1. Germline V gives CDR1 KGHSH, CDR2 LQKENI. This CDR3 contains 17 residues. J lost 5 bases, V lost 2 bases, and 12 bases had no gene match. DNA of the CDR3: TGTGCCAGCTCACCAACCGGGACAGGGTCAAGGGGGGAGACCCAGTACTTC. Residues: CASSPTGTGSRGETQYF.

The rearrangement joins TRBV4-2 to TRBJ2-2; TRBD2 matches 8 bases. J lost 3 bases, V lost 0 bases, and 12 bases had no gene match. This CDR3 is built from 19 residues. The germline gives CDR1 LGHNA, CDR2 YNFKEQ. The CDR3 DNA reads TGTGCCAGCAGCCAAGATCTAGGGCCAACTAGCGGTTACACCGGGGAGCTGTTTTTT. Protein sequence: CASSQDLGPTSGYTGELFF.

This chain links TRBV4-1 with TRBJ2-7, with 11 bases identical to TRBD2. Germline CDR1 MGHRA, CDR2 YSYEKL. V shed 4 bases, J shed 2 bases, and the junction held 7 bases outside the gene matches. The CDR3 extends over 16 amino acids. This CDR3 reads CASSPGPGLAAYEQYF. The CDR3 DNA sequence: TGCGCCAGCAGCCCCGGACCGGGACTAGCGGCCTACGAGCAGTACTTC.

J is TRBJ1-1 and V is TRBV5-1; 7 positions agree with TRBD1. V trimming: 4 bases; J trimming: 3 bases; junction bases outside the gene matches: 9. CDR1 and CDR2 from the germline V gene are SGHRS and YFSETQ. The CDR3 length is 15 residues. The CDR3 DNA reads TGCGCCAGCAGCCGAAGGCGAACAGGGGACACTGAAGCTTTCTTT. Translation gives CASSRRRTGDTEAFF.

This CDR3 reads CATSTLGRDQPQHF. In DNA, the CDR3 is TGTGCCACCAGCACGCTCGGGCGGGATCAGCCCCAGCATTTT. The chain has TRBV15 and TRBJ1-5; D call uncertain. The CDR3 has 14 residues. Trimming removed 4 bases at V and 5 bases at J, with 12 bases between. Germline lookup yields CDR1 LNHNV and CDR2 YYDKDF (reference sequence).

This clonotype was counted only a few times. J is TRBJ2-7 and V is TRBV5-6, with D maybe TRBD1 (5 bases). This CDR3 contains 12 residues. Germline CDR1 reads SGHDT; CDR2 reads YYEEEE. Trimming removed 7 bases from V and 0 bases from J, with 8 bases in between. DNA for the CDR3: TGTGCCAGCGGCAGGGACTCCTACGAGCAGTACTTC. Its translation: CASGRDSYEQYF.

The rearrangement joins TRBV25-1 to TRBJ2-2; 10 bases map to TRBD1. The CDR3 totals 16 residues. Germline loops: CDR1 MGHDK, CDR2 SYGVNS. V shed 3 bases and J 3 bases; nucleotides not matched to a gene: 4. In DNA form, the CDR3 reads TGTGCCAGCAGTGACCAGGACAGGGGGGACACCGGGGAGCTGTTTTTT. This translates into CASSDQDRGDTGELFF.

This clonotype was seen many times. This chain joins TRBV7-8 and TRBJ1-5; a weak D match, TRBD1 (6 bases). CDR1 is SGHVS, CDR2 FQNEAQ, per germline. V lost 5 bases to trimming and J lost 6 bases, with 20 bases between them. There are 16 residues in the CDR3. The CDR3, as DNA: TGTGCCAGCAGCCCTTCACACAGGGATTGGGTTCAGCCCCAGCATTTT. Translated: CASSPSHRDWVQPQHF.

Many counts were recorded for this clonotype. This CDR3 is CSVEVFGQTQETQYF. The CDR3 DNA is TGCAGCGTTGAAGTCTTCGGACAGACCCAAGAGACCCAGTACTTC. V usage is TRBV29-1 and J usage is TRBJ2-5; D possibly corresponds to TRBD1 (6 bases). V was pared by 1 base and J by 1 base, with 13 bases between. Germline V lookup: CDR1 SQVTM, CDR2 ANQGSEA. This CDR3 contains 15 residues.

The table lists this clonotype with many counts. The chain couples TRBV12-3 or TRBV12-4 to TRBJ1-5; D not resolved. The V end lost 5 bases, the J end lost 0 bases, and 5 bases lay between the germline ends. The CDR3 has 13 residues. CDR3 residues: CASSADSNQPQHF. The CDR3 nucleotides are TGTGCCAGCAGTGCAGATAGCAATCAGCCCCAGCATTTT.

This clonotype was observed a few times. The chain carries TRBV12-3 or TRBV12-4 and TRBJ1-6; 9 nucleotides align to TRBD1. V lost 7 bases to trimming and J lost 11 bases; unmatched junction nucleotides: 12. This CDR3 region has 15 residues. The CDR3 reads CASTQQGASSAPLHF. The DNA of the CDR3 is TGTGCCAGCACTCAACAGGGGGCGTCTTCTGCACCCCTCCACTTT.

The V and J genes are TRBV3-1 and TRBJ2-7; D gene uncertain. Germline-derived CDR1 and CDR2 are LGHDT and YNNKEL (reference sequence). V was shortened by 4 bases and J by 4 bases, with 11 bases between the two germline ends. This CDR3 has 13 amino acids. DNA of the CDR3: TGTGCCAGCAGCCCCTTCACCGGATACGAGCAGTACTTC. Its translation: CASSPFTGYEQYF.

This clonotype has only a few counts. J is TRBJ2-1 and V is TRBV6-2 or TRBV6-3, with unresolved D. The length of the CDR3 is 14 residues. V lost 8 bases and J lost 1, with 12 bases in between. Germline CDR1 and CDR2: MNHEY and SVGEGT. The CDR3 bases are TGTGCCAGCTTATCAGCGAGGTCCTACAATGAGCAGTTCTTC. This translates into CASLSARSYNEQFF.

The J gene is TRBJ2-7, the V gene TRBV6-2 or TRBV6-3; D call uncertain. V gave up 7 bases and J gave up 3 bases, with 16 bases separating them. CDR1 is MNHEY, CDR2 SVGEGT, per germline. The CDR3 is 14 residues long. The CDR3 region has the DNA TGTGCCAGCACCCGAACAGCCTCCTACTACGAGCAGTACTTC. Its protein product is CASTRTASYYEQYF.

The V and J genes are TRBV30 and TRBJ2-1; 8 nucleotides align to TRBD2. This CDR3 region has 14 residues. V was pared by 5 bases and J by 16 bases, with 19 bases of the junction left unmatched. Per the germline V gene, CDR1 is GTSNPN and CDR2 is SVGIG (reference sequence). CDR3 in amino acids: CAWLFLAGSPLQFF. The CDR3 DNA is TGTGCCTGGTTATTCTTAGCGGGGAGCCCCCTCCAATTCTTC.

The chain links TRBV27 to TRBJ2-7, with D hard to call. V was clipped by 6 bases and J by 0 bases, with 18 bases between them. Germline V gene sequence: CDR1 MNHEY, CDR2 SMNVEV (reference sequence). The CDR3 has 16 residues. DNA of the CDR3: TGTGCCAGCAGCCAGGAGAGCCAAATCCCCTCCTACGAGCAGTACTTC. This translates into CASSQESQIPSYEQYF.

The chain joins TRBV12-3 or TRBV12-4 to TRBJ2-1; 7 positions match TRBD1. The CDR3 extends over 16 amino acids. V lost 5 bases to trimming and J lost 1 base; unmatched junction nucleotides: 8. As DNA, the CDR3 is TGTGCCAGCAGTAGAGGACAGGCAGCTTCCTACAATGAGCAGTTCTTC. Translation: CASSRGQAASYNEQFF.

This clonotype was found a few times. The chain combines TRBV10-3 with TRBJ1-1, with D possibly matching TRBD1 (5 bases). Germline loops: CDR1 ENHRY, CDR2 SYGVKD. This CDR3 spans 14 amino acids. The V gene lost 2 bases and the J gene lost 0 bases, with 7 bases spanning the gap. CDR3 region: CAISEGHLNTEAFF. The CDR3 DNA is TGTGCCATCAGTGAGGGACACTTGAACACTGAAGCTTTCTTT.

J is TRBJ1-1 and V is TRBV7-2; no reliable D call. There are 17 residues in the CDR3. Between the trimmed V and J ends, which lost 7 bases and 0 bases, there was a span of 21 bases. The germline V gene encodes CDR1 SGHTA and CDR2 FQGNSA. The DNA of the CDR3 is TGTGCCAGCACCCTGACCTTCCAGGCTTACTTGAACACTGAAGCTTTCTTT. Translation: CASTLTFQAYLNTEAFF.

The chain links TRBV20-1 to TRBJ1-6, with 8 positions matching TRBD1. This CDR3 region has 15 residues. In germline, CDR1 is DFQATT, CDR2 SNEGSKA (reference sequence). Unmatched junction bases numbered 10, after V lost 4 bases and J lost 8 bases. CDR3 residues: CSAKIATGEDSPLHF. CDR3 in DNA: TGCAGTGCTAAGATCGCGACAGGGGAGGATTCACCCCTCCACTTT.

This clonotype was found a few times. The rearrangement uses TRBV20-1 and TRBJ1-1; 7 bases are a match to TRBD1. V lost 3 bases to trimming and J lost 5 bases; unmatched junction nucleotides: 9. Germline lookup yields CDR1 DFQATT and CDR2 SNEGSKA (reference sequence). This CDR3 has 14 residues. The chain's CDR3 is CSASPQQGTTEAFF. The CDR3 bases are TGCAGTGCTAGTCCCCAACAGGGGACGACTGAAGCTTTCTTT.

This clonotype was seen more than once but under ten times. The genes are TRBV27 and TRBJ2-7; a possible D gene is TRBD2 (5 bases). Germline V gene data show CDR1 as MNHEY and CDR2 as SMNVEV (reference sequence). V lost 0 bases, J lost 2 bases, and 11 bases lay in between. This CDR3 has 15 residues. CDR3 residues: CASSLSGGQTYEQYF. The CDR3 nucleotides read TGTGCCAGCAGTTTATCGGGCGGGCAAACCTACGAGCAGTACTTC.

DNA for the CDR3: TGTGCCAGCAGCCCAGGCACAGCGAATAATTCACCCCTCCACTTT. It encodes CASSPGTANNSPLHF. The chain couples TRBV7-9 to TRBJ1-6; D remains unclear. The ends were cut back, 5 bases at V and 5 bases at J, with 13 bases in the middle. CDR1 and CDR2 from the germline V gene are SEHNR and FQNEAQ (reference sequence). This CDR3 region has 15 residues.

The chain couples TRBV19 to TRBJ1-2, with 9 bases lining up with TRBD1. The trim removed 3 bases at V and 3 bases at J, leaving 5 bases unmatched. Germline CDR1 and CDR2: LNHDA and SQIVND (reference sequence). This CDR3 region has 15 residues. The CDR3: CASSMWDRVDYGYTF. For the CDR3, the DNA is TGTGCCAGTAGTATGTGGGACAGGGTCGACTATGGCTACACCTTC.

A few counts support this clonotype. The chain couples TRBV2 to TRBJ1-5, with D possibly matching TRBD1 (6 bases). The germline V and J ends were trimmed by 6 bases and 0 bases, with 12 bases remaining between them. Per germline, CDR1 SNHLY and CDR2 FYNNEI. This CDR3 is built from 15 residues. The chain's CDR3 is CASRGGPHSNQPQHF. The CDR3 DNA follows: TGTGCCAGCAGGGGGGGGCCTCATAGCAATCAGCCCCAGCATTTT.

The chain uses TRBV12-3 or TRBV12-4 and TRBJ2-1; TRBD1 agrees at 9 bases. The CDR3 runs to 16 residues. The V segment lost 6 bases and the J segment 4 bases; nucleotides outside the gene matches: 10. In DNA, the CDR3 is TGTGCCAGCAGAATCTTGGGACAGGGACAGTACAATGAGCAGTTCTTC. Amino acids: CASRILGQGQYNEQFF.

This clonotype was counted a few times. V gene TRBV20-1 combines with J gene TRBJ2-1, with D unresolved. CDR1 and CDR2 (germline): DFQATT, SNEGSKA (reference sequence). The length of the CDR3 is 15 residues. V was trimmed by 2 bases and J by 0 bases, leaving 11 bases between them. CDR3 coding DNA: TGCAGTGCTAGATACGGCGGTAGCTCCTACAATGAGCAGTTCTTC. Its translation is CSARYGGSSYNEQFF.

This clonotype appeared once. The chain links TRBV6-5 to TRBJ1-5; TRBD1 might be the D (6 bases). CDR3 length: 14 residues. Trimming pared 3 bases from V and 4 bases from J, leaving 10 bases between. Germline loops: CDR1 MNHEY, CDR2 SVGAGI. The CDR3 DNA is TGTGCCAGCAGTTATGGGGGGCAGAATCAGCCCCAGCATTTT. It is translated as CASSYGGQNQPQHF.

The V gene is TRBV20-1, the J gene TRBJ1-2; TRBD1 matches at 7 bases. This CDR3 region has 14 residues. The V gene's germline CDR1 is DFQATT and CDR2 SNEGSKA (reference sequence). The CDR3 is CSARDSSTNYGYTF. The DNA of the CDR3 is TGCAGCGCTCGGGACAGTTCGACTAACTATGGCTACACCTTC.